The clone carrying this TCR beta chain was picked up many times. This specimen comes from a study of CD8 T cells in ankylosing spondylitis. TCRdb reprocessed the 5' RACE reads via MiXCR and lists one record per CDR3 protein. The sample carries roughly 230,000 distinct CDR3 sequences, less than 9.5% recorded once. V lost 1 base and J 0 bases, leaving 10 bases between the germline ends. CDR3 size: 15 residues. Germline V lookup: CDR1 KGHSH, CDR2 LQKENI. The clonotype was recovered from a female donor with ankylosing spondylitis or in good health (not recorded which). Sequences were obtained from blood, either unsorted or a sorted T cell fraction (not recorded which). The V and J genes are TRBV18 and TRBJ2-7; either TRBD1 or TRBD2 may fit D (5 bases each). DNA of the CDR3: TGTGCCAGCTCACCACGAGAGGGACCCTCCTACGAGCAGTACTTC. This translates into CASSPREGPSYEQYF.